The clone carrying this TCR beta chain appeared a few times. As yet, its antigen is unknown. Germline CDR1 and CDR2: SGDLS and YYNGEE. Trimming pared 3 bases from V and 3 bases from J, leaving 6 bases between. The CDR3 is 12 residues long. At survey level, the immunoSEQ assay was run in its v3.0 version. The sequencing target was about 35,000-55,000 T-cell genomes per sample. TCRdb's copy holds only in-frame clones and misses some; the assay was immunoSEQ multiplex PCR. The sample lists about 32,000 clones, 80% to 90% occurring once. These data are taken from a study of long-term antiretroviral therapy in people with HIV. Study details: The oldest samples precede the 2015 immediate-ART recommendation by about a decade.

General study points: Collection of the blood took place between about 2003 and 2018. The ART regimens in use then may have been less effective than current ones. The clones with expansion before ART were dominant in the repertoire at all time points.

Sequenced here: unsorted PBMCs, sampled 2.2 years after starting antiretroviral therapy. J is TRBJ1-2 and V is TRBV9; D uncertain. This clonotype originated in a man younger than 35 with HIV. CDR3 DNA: TGTGCCAGCAGCGGGCAGTACTATGGCTACACCTTC. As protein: CASSGQYYGYTF.